The 27 T cell receptor beta chains given below trace back to one sample, sequenced in a study of T-cell reconstitution after alpha-beta-depleted transplantation in children. It was with unique molecular identifiers that the TCRbeta library was prepared. TCRdb re-derived calls from the PCR reads in MiXCR, one entry per CDR3 protein. The sample records about 190,000 distinct CDR3 sequences, approximately 6.8% being singletons. The sample was PBMCs from the stem cell graft donor, taken from the stem cell graft. Every receptor here comes from a human donor who donated a stem cell graft to a child with Wiskott-Aldrich syndrome.

This clonotype has a count of ten or more. V usage is TRBV10-3 and J usage is TRBJ1-1, with D possibly being TRBD1 (5 bases). V lost 6 bases and J lost 9, with 14 bases in between. Per germline, CDR1 ENHRY and CDR2 SYGVKD. The CDR3 contains 12 residues. The CDR3 DNA sequence: TGTGCCATCAGCGAGGCAGGGACCAAAGCTTTCTTT. Translated: CAISEAGTKAFF.

This clonotype has at least ten counts. This chain uses TRBV5-1 with TRBJ1-5, with 8 bases fitting TRBD1. V lost 1 base and J lost 5; bases outside the gene matches: 8. The CDR3 runs 16 residues. Germline V gives CDR1 SGHRS, CDR2 YFSETQ. The CDR3: CASSLLRQGNDQPQHF. DNA of the CDR3: TGCGCCAGCAGCTTGCTTAGACAGGGGAACGATCAGCCCCAGCATTTT. The entire variable domain, with the rest obtained from reference TRBV5-1 and TRBJ1-5, is as follows: KAGVTQTPRYLIKTRGQQVTLSCSPISGHRSVSWYQQTPGQGLQFLFEYFSETQRNKGNFPGRFSGRQFSNSRSEMNVSTLELGDSALYLCASSLLRQGNDQPQHFGDGTRLSIL.

This clonotype was counted many times. This rearrangement joins TRBV12-3 or TRBV12-4 to TRBJ2-3; 9 nucleotides align to TRBD2. There are 15 residues in the CDR3. The ends lost 7 bases at V and 5 bases at J; junction bases unmatched: 10. CDR3 in DNA: TGTGCCAGCACCATGACTAGCGGAGGCAGAGATACGCAGTATTTT. It codes for CASTMTSGGRDTQYF.

This clonotype appeared many times. This chain joins TRBV4-3 and TRBJ1-6, with D unresolved. CDR1 and CDR2 from the germline V gene are LGHNA and YSLEER. Between the trimmed V and J ends, which lost 0 bases and 7 bases, there was a span of 7 bases. The CDR3 has 14 amino acids. CDR3 sequence reads: CASSQDQENSPLHF. The CDR3 nucleotides read TGCGCCAGCAGCCAAGATCAAGAGAATTCACCCCTCCACTTT.

In this sample, this clonotype turned up many times. The chain joins TRBV7-2 to TRBJ1-2, with unresolved D. Trimming took off 4 bases at V and 1 base at J, with 7 bases between the two ends. Germline CDR1 SGHTA, CDR2 FQGNSA. This CDR3 contains 13 residues. Here the CDR3 DNA reads TGTGCCAGCAGCTCGGGATTTAACTATGGCTACACCTTC. As protein: CASSSGFNYGYTF.

This clonotype was seen repeatedly, ten times or more. This chain connects TRBV29-1 to TRBJ1-1; 9 bases match TRBD1. Trimming took 6 bases from V and 5 from J; bases not matched to a gene: 7. The germline gives CDR1 SQVTM, CDR2 ANQGSEA. The CDR3 runs to 13 residues. In DNA form, the CDR3 reads TGCAGCGTCGGGAGACAGGGGGGGACTGAAGCTTTCTTT. This encodes CSVGRQGGTEAFF.

This clonotype was recorded at least ten times. The rearrangement joins TRBV20-1 to TRBJ1-5; 9 bases fit TRBD1. This CDR3 is built from 16 residues. The V segment lost 5 bases and the J segment 2 bases; nucleotides outside the gene matches: 10. Germline V gene lookup returns CDR1 DFQATT and CDR2 SNEGSKA (reference sequence). The CDR3 DNA is TGCAGTGCTCAGACCGACAGGGGGAGAGGCAATCAGCCCCAGCATTTT. Translating it yields CSAQTDRGRGNQPQHF.

V gene TRBV28 combines with J gene TRBJ2-3; 9 bases map to TRBD1. The germline CDR1 and CDR2 sequences are MDHEN and SYDVKM. V lost 2 bases, J lost 2 bases, and 14 bases stayed unmatched. This CDR3 region has 19 residues. CDR3 bases: TGTGCCAGCAGTTTAGAAGGGACAGGGACAGTTTTTGACACAGATACGCAGTATTTT. This translates into CASSLEGTGTVFDTDTQYF.

This clonotype was counted ten times or more. The chain uses TRBV6-6 and TRBJ2-6; tentatively, D is TRBD2 (5 bases). Germline V gene lookup returns CDR1 MNHNY and CDR2 SVGAGI (reference sequence). V lost 11 bases to trimming and J lost 3 bases, with 11 bases between them. There are 13 residues in the CDR3. The CDR3: CAGGLDGANVLTF. The CDR3 DNA reads TGTGCCGGAGGTTTGGATGGGGCCAACGTCCTGACTTTC.

This clonotype was recorded at least ten times. The chain employs TRBV15 and TRBJ2-3, with TRBD2 matching 7 bases. Germline trimming cut 1 base from V and 7 bases from J; bases unmatched to any gene: 5. Germline assignment: CDR1 LNHNV and CDR2 YYDKDF (reference sequence). This CDR3 contains 14 residues. Here the CDR3 reads CATSRAGGPYTQYF. The CDR3 nucleotides read TGTGCCACCAGCAGAGCGGGGGGTCCTTATACGCAGTATTTT.

In its sample, this clonotype was seen many times. V is TRBV4-2 and J is TRBJ2-3; D is uncertain. The CDR3 sequence is 16 residues long. Trimming pared 1 base from V and 2 bases from J, leaving 13 bases between. Germline V gives CDR1 LGHNA, CDR2 YNFKEQ. The CDR3 here is CASSQGYRDSTDTQYF. The CDR3 nucleotides are TGTGCCAGCAGCCAAGGGTATAGGGATTCCACAGATACGCAGTATTTT.

A few counts support this clonotype. The chain carries TRBV29-1 and TRBJ1-1, with 9 bases matching TRBD1. The CDR3 runs to 15 residues. From germline, CDR1 is SQVTM and CDR2 ANQGSEA. V lost 5 bases to trimming and J lost 6 bases; unmatched junction nucleotides: 13. The CDR3 DNA reads TGCAGCGTTCGACGTCCCGGGACAGGGCGGCCTGAAGCTTTCTTT. Translated: CSVRRPGTGRPEAFF.

With respect to this clonotype: Since a much larger clone is just one base distant, this may be a read error. No conserved phenylalanine or tryptophan is present at the end of the CDR3, so a read error is the likely explanation. This sequence joins TRBV5-1 and TRBJ2-3, with 13 bases that match TRBD2. CDR1 and CDR2 from the germline V gene are SGHRS and YFSETQ. V lost 3 bases to trimming and J lost 3 bases; unmatched junction nucleotides: 4. This CDR3 has 16 amino acids. Written as DNA, the CDR3 is TGCGCCAGCAGCTGGGGGACTAGCGGGAAAACAGATACGCAGTATTAT. Its protein product is CASSWGTSGKTDTQYY.

This clonotype was detected many times. The chain links TRBV20-1 to TRBJ1-4; the D is unclear. The CDR3 consists of 12 residues. Looked up from germline, CDR1 is DFQATT and CDR2 is SNEGSKA (reference sequence). CDR3: CGTLKPNEKLFF. The CDR3 DNA reads TGCGGTACCCTTAAGCCTAATGAAAAACTGTTTTTT.

The V gene is TRBV6-2 or TRBV6-3, the J gene TRBJ1-1, with 12 bases matching TRBD1. J lost 4 bases, V lost 6 bases, and 15 bases had no gene match. This CDR3 is built from 18 residues. CDR1 and CDR2 from the germline V gene are MNHEY and SVGEGT. The CDR3 DNA sequence: TGTGCCAGCAGCCCATGGGACAGGGGGCGCGGTCGGGGCACTGAAGCTTTCTTT. Its protein product is CASSPWDRGRGRGTEAFF.

This clonotype was counted many times. The V and J genes are TRBV29-1 and TRBJ2-1; 10 bases are a match to TRBD2. The germline CDR1 and CDR2 sequences are SQVTM and ANQGSEA. There are 17 residues in the CDR3. Trimming took 4 bases from V and 4 from J; bases not matched to a gene: 13. The CDR3 nucleotides are TGCAGCGTTGCGGGGCTTACTAGCGGGACACAATACAATGAGCAGTTCTTC. It encodes CSVAGLTSGTQYNEQFF.

This clonotype was detected many times. The chain uses TRBV15 and TRBJ1-2; 9 bases are a match to TRBD1. This CDR3 region has 14 residues. V lost 3 bases and J lost 5; bases outside the gene matches: 4. CDR1 is LNHNV and CDR2 is YYDKDF in the germline V gene (reference sequence). CDR3 DNA: TGTGCCACCAGCAGGGCGGGACAGGGTTATGGCTACACCTTC. This codes for CATSRAGQGYGYTF.

The chain recombines TRBV4-1 with TRBJ2-7, with 7 bases aligning to TRBD1. Unmatched junction bases numbered 3, after V lost 1 base and J lost 0 bases. The CDR3 runs 15 residues. Germline-derived CDR1 and CDR2 are MGHRA and YSYEKL. The CDR3 reads CASSQVGTVSYEQYF. CDR3 sequence (DNA): TGCGCCAGCAGCCAAGTCGGGACAGTCTCCTACGAGCAGTACTTC.

This clonotype was found many times. CDR3 loop: CSARSRVNTGELFF. The CDR3 DNA reads as TGCAGTGCTAGATCTCGGGTCAACACCGGGGAGCTGTTTTTT. J is TRBJ2-2 and V is TRBV20-1, with D uncertain. The V and J ends lost 2 bases and 2 bases respectively, with 9 bases between them. The CDR3 has 14 residues. The germline V gene encodes CDR1 DFQATT and CDR2 SNEGSKA (reference sequence).

In this sample, this clonotype turned up many times. The rearrangement joins TRBV30 to TRBJ1-6; TRBD1 matches 7 bases. Germline values: CDR1 GTSNPN, CDR2 SVGIG (reference sequence). V shed 1 base and J 9 bases; nucleotides not matched to a gene: 9. This CDR3 is built from 15 residues. This CDR3 is CAWSETGSIGSPLHF. CDR3 coding DNA: TGTGCCTGGAGTGAGACAGGGTCAATTGGTTCACCCCTCCACTTT.

This clonotype was found many times. V is TRBV18 and J is TRBJ2-1; D call uncertain. Trimming took off 6 bases at V and 8 bases at J, with 17 bases between the two ends. Germline CDR1 is KGHSH and CDR2 is LQKENI. This CDR3 is 14 amino acids long. The CDR3 region has the DNA TGTGCCAGCTCCCCCTCGCACACATACGATGAGCAGTTCTTC. It is translated as CASSPSHTYDEQFF.

Points on this clonotype: A much larger clone lies a single base off, so this may be a read error. The chain employs TRBV6-5 and TRBJ2-7; a weak D match, TRBD1 (5 bases). The CDR3 is 13 residues long. CDR1 MNHEY and CDR2 SVGAGI come from the germline V gene. The CDR3 here is CANSYSQGSEQYF. DNA of the CDR3: TGTGCCAACAGTTACTCCCAGGGTAGCGAGCAGTACTTC.

This clonotype has more than one count but fewer than ten. The chain combines TRBV7-9 with TRBJ2-5, with D perhaps TRBD2 (5 bases). The germline CDR1 and CDR2 sequences are SEHNR and FQNEAQ (reference sequence). The CDR3 spans 14 residues. The V end was cut by 5 bases, the J end by 2 bases, with 12 bases between. The CDR3: CASSQRTQQETQYF. The CDR3 DNA reads as TGTGCCAGCAGCCAAAGGACTCAACAAGAGACCCAGTACTTC.

This clonotype occurred many times. The chain couples TRBV5-1 to TRBJ2-5; 9 bases match TRBD1. Germline V lookup: CDR1 SGHRS, CDR2 YFSETQ. V trimming: 2 bases; J trimming: 5 bases; junction bases outside the gene matches: 13. There are 17 residues in the CDR3. This CDR3 reads CASSFGLRTGGKETQYF. In DNA form, the CDR3 reads TGCGCCAGCAGCTTCGGTCTGCGAACAGGGGGCAAGGAGACCCAGTACTTC.

This clonotype came up many times. This chain connects TRBV24-1 to TRBJ2-5, with no clear D. Germline V gene lookup returns CDR1 KGHDR and CDR2 SFDVKD. There are 11 residues in the CDR3. V lost 5 bases and J lost 4, with 4 bases in between. Written as DNA, the CDR3 is TGTGCCACCAGTGCGGGAGAGACCCAGTACTTC. The encoded protein is CATSAGETQYF.

This clonotype was counted at least ten times. The chain links TRBV6-5 to TRBJ1-1; D is unclear. The germline CDR1 and CDR2 sequences are MNHEY and SVGAGI. The CDR3 covers 14 residues. The V gene lost 3 bases and the J gene lost 2 bases, with 10 bases spanning the gap. The CDR3 bases are TGTGCCAGCAGTTATAAAACAGCTAACACTGAAGCTTTCTTT. Protein product: CASSYKTANTEAFF.

J is TRBJ2-3 and V is TRBV7-6; 10 nucleotides agree with TRBD2. Trimming cost V 5 bases and J 4 bases; bases outside gene matches: 9. This CDR3 spans 16 amino acids. Germline V gene sequence: CDR1 SGHVS, CDR2 FNYEAQ. Here the CDR3 DNA reads TGTGCCAGCAGCGCCGGACTAGCGGAGATTTCAGATACGCAGTATTTT. The encoded protein is CASSAGLAEISDTQYF.